This T cell receptor beta chain was recovered during a study of T cells in Graves' hyperthyroidism and ophthalmopathy. PBMCs stemmed from approximately 10 ml fresh peripheral blood. RNA transcripts were the template for amplifying TCR beta CDR3 regions. TCR CDR3 underwent first-round RT-PCR with the HTBI primer set. MiXCR, run by TCRdb on the multiplex PCR reads, gives a single entry per CDR3 protein. The sample has approximately 600,000 distinct CDR3 sequences, about 17% seen once. V shed 0 bases and J 6 bases; nucleotides not matched to a gene: 7. Germline assignment: CDR1 SGDLS and CDR2 YYNGEE. CDR3 length equals 16 residues.

J is TRBJ2-3 and V is TRBV9; the match to TRBD2 covers 10 bases. The source material was blood. The TCR sequence derives from a woman between 25 and 40 years old with Graves' hyperthyroidism. This chain's CDR3 is CASSVGAGGPTDTQYF. For the CDR3, the DNA is TGTGCCAGCAGCGTAGGAGCGGGAGGGCCAACTGATACGCAGTATTTT.